The 24 T cell receptor beta chains given below trace back to one sample, sequenced in a study of cytomegalovirus exposure and HLA in healthy donors. Sequenced by immunoSEQ multiplex PCR; TCRdb stores in-frame clones only, minus some. The sample has about 130,000 clones; approximately 89% are singletons. Specimen: PBMCs. These receptors originate from a woman under 30 in good health and CMV-seronegative.

The rearrangement links TRBV7-9 to TRBJ1-2; D is ambiguous. V was trimmed by 5 bases and J by 4 bases, leaving 8 bases between them. The CDR3 consists of 12 residues. Germline-derived CDR1 and CDR2 are SEHNR and FQNEAQ (reference sequence). CDR3 region: CASSTYGYGYTF. The CDR3 nucleotides read TGTGCCAGCAGCACATATGGCTATGGCTACACCTTC.

The chain combines TRBV6-5 with TRBJ1-2; D perhaps matches TRBD1 (6 bases). Germline assignment: CDR1 MNHEY and CDR2 SVGAGI. V was pared by 5 bases and J by 4 bases, with 11 bases between. This CDR3 spans 13 amino acids. The DNA of the CDR3 is TGTGCCAGCAGTCCAGACAGGATCTATGGCTACACCTTC. Encoded protein: CASSPDRIYGYTF.

This clone was detected once. The chain recombines TRBV5-4 with TRBJ2-1; 10 bases are a match to TRBD1. The CDR3 is 15 residues long. V gave up 4 bases and J gave up 4 bases; unmatched junction bases: 5. Germline CDR1 and CDR2: SGHNT and YYREEE (reference sequence). The CDR3 DNA sequence: TGTGCCAGCAGCCCGGGACAGGGGTCGTACAATGAGCAGTTCTTC. This encodes CASSPGQGSYNEQFF.

The rearrangement uses TRBV5-1 and TRBJ2-1; 11 bases are shared with TRBD2. Germline V lookup: CDR1 SGHRS, CDR2 YFSETQ. The CDR3 has 17 residues. The trim removed 1 base at V and 7 bases at J, leaving 10 bases unmatched. This CDR3 is CASSLFGTSGPINEQFF. The CDR3 nucleotides read TGCGCCAGCAGCTTGTTCGGGACTAGCGGCCCAATTAATGAGCAGTTCTTC.

The chain recombines TRBV19 with TRBJ1-1; the match to TRBD1 covers 7 bases. This CDR3 has 16 amino acids. Trimming removed 3 bases from V and 0 bases from J; junction bases left unmatched: 7. CDR1 and CDR2 (germline): LNHDA, SQIVND (reference sequence). The chain's CDR3 is CASSMKQGQMNTEAFF. DNA of the CDR3: TGTGCCAGTAGTATGAAGCAGGGACAGATGAACACTGAAGCTTTCTTT. The entire variable domain, with the rest obtained from reference TRBV19 and TRBJ1-1, is as follows: DGGITQSPKYLFRKEGQNVTLSCEQNLNHDAMYWYRQDPGQGLRLIYYSQIVNDFQKGDIAEGYSVSREKKESFPLTVTSAQKNPTAFYLCASSMKQGQMNTEAFFGQGTRLTVV.

The chain has TRBV6-5 and TRBJ1-6; 8 bases are shared with TRBD1. The CDR3 sequence is 14 residues long. V trimming: 6 bases; J trimming: 5 bases; junction bases outside the gene matches: 3. Germline CDR1 reads MNHEY; CDR2 reads SVGAGI. The CDR3 protein is CASSLTGDNSPLHF. As DNA, the CDR3 is TGTGCCAGCAGCTTGACAGGGGATAATTCACCCCTCCACTTT.

This chain joins TRBV6-1 and TRBJ2-7, with D possibly TRBD1 on 5 matching bases. Germline CDR1 MNHNS, CDR2 SASEGT. The CDR3 runs 15 residues. V lost 9 bases, J lost 0 bases, and 18 bases lay in between. The CDR3 coding sequence is TGTGCCAGTCAGAAATGGACACAGAGCTCCTACGAGCAGTACTTC. Translating gives CASQKWTQSSYEQYF.

The chain links TRBV15 to TRBJ1-2; D gene unclear. The CDR3 spans 16 residues. The germline V and J ends were trimmed by 4 bases and 8 bases, with 23 bases remaining between them. Germline CDR1 is LNHNV and CDR2 is YYDKDF (reference sequence). CDR3 loop: CATSISTPGPDGGYTF. The DNA of the CDR3 is TGTGCCACCAGCATAAGTACCCCTGGGCCCGACGGAGGCTACACCTTC.

The CDR3 loop reads CASSSKPSGGLDEQFF. As DNA, the CDR3 is TGTGCCAGCAGCTCAAAGCCTAGCGGGGGGTTGGATGAGCAGTTCTTC. The rearrangement uses TRBV7-8 and TRBJ2-1; 11 bases are shared with TRBD2. Germline V gene sequence: CDR1 SGHVS, CDR2 FQNEAQ. V shed 4 bases and J 8 bases; nucleotides not matched to a gene: 10. This CDR3 region has 16 residues.

V is TRBV6-5 and J is TRBJ1-4; 10 bases line up with TRBD1. The CDR3 consists of 15 residues. The J segment lost 11 bases and the V segment lost 5 bases, leaving 11 bases of the junction unmatched. Germline assignment: CDR1 MNHEY and CDR2 SVGAGI. In DNA, the CDR3 is TGTGCCAGCAGTAAACGGACAGGGGGAAAAACTAAACTGTTTTTT. Protein product: CASSKRTGGKTKLFF.

The chain carries TRBV5-1 and TRBJ2-2; D uncertain. Trimming removed 0 bases at V and 1 base at J, with 7 bases between. Looked up from germline, CDR1 is SGHRS and CDR2 is YFSETQ. CDR3 length equals 15 residues. The CDR3 DNA sequence: TGCGCCAGCAGCTTGGGAGGCAGGAACACCGGGGAGCTGTTTTTT. This translates into CASSLGGRNTGELFF.

The chain employs TRBV7-9 and TRBJ2-4, with TRBD1 matching over 8 bases. J was trimmed by 2 bases and V by 1 base; bases with no gene match: 10. Germline CDR1 is SEHNR and CDR2 is FQNEAQ (reference sequence). This CDR3 has 18 amino acids. The CDR3 sequence is CASSLVSDRGSSKNIQYF. The CDR3, as DNA: TGTGCCAGCAGCTTAGTTAGTGACAGGGGATCATCCAAAAACATTCAGTACTTC.

This rearrangement joins TRBV28 to TRBJ1-1, with a tentative D call TRBD1 (6 bases). V was pared by 7 bases and J by 10 bases, with 22 bases between. Germline values: CDR1 MDHEN, CDR2 SYDVKM. The CDR3 runs 14 residues. CDR3 DNA sequence: TGTGCCAGCATGCCAGCCCAGGACAGAGGTCGAGCTTTCTTT. It is translated as CASMPAQDRGRAFF.

J is TRBJ2-4 and V is TRBV7-2; D is unresolved. The CDR3 has 14 residues. Trimming left V 5 bases short and J 0 bases short, with 8 bases between. Germline-derived CDR1 and CDR2 are SGHTA and FQGNSA. The CDR3 DNA is TGTGCCAGCAGCGAAGAGCCAGCCAAAAACATTCAGTACTTC. Encoded protein: CASSEEPAKNIQYF.

The chain recombines TRBV4-1 with TRBJ1-3; D is uncertain. This CDR3 is 16 amino acids long. V was shortened by 0 bases and J by 4 bases, with 13 bases between the two germline ends. CDR1 MGHRA and CDR2 YSYEKL come from the germline V gene. CDR3 sequence: CASSQERGLGGNTIYF. As DNA, the CDR3 is TGCGCCAGCAGCCAAGAACGGGGTCTGGGAGGAAACACCATATATTTT.

This clone has only one observation. The chain links TRBV27 to TRBJ1-4; D remains ambiguous. This CDR3 comprises 13 residues. Germline CDR1 MNHEY, CDR2 SMNVEV (reference sequence). V lost 1 base to trimming and J lost 11 bases, with 11 bases between them. The CDR3 nucleotides are TGTGCCAGCAGTTTATTTTCTAGGCGGAAACTGTTTTTT. Translated: CASSLFSRRKLFF. Supplemented by reference TRBV27 and TRBJ1-4, the full variable domain reads EAQVTQNPRYLITVTGKKLTVTCSQNMNHEYMSWYRQDPGLGLRQIYYSMNVEVTDKGDVPEGYKVSRKEKRNFPLILESPSPNQTSLYFCASSLFSRRKLFFGSGTQLSVL.

The sample holds one count of this clone. Here the CDR3 reads CASSIPGLASGELFF. The CDR3 region has the DNA TGTGCCAGTAGTATTCCAGGACTAGCGAGCGGGGAGCTGTTTTTT. The chain employs TRBV19 and TRBJ2-2, with TRBD2 matching 9 bases. V lost 3 bases to trimming and J lost 7 bases; unmatched junction nucleotides: 6. This CDR3 region has 15 residues. CDR1 LNHDA and CDR2 SQIVND come from the germline V gene (reference sequence).

The chain joins TRBV7-3 to TRBJ2-1; the D is unclear. V lost 2 bases and J 0 bases, leaving 8 bases between the germline ends. This CDR3 has 15 residues. Germline CDR1 is SGHTA and CDR2 is FQGTGA. DNA of the CDR3: TGTGCCAGCAGCTTACTAGTGGGCTCCTACAATGAGCAGTTCTTC. Residues: CASSLLVGSYNEQFF.

J is TRBJ2-5 and V is TRBV6-5, with D possibly being TRBD1 (7 bases). Germline values: CDR1 MNHEY, CDR2 SVGAGI. V gave up 5 bases and J gave up 13 bases, with 23 bases separating them. The CDR3 is 14 amino acids. DNA of the CDR3: TGTGCCAGCAGTGACCAGGGGGGTAAGATACCGGCGTACTTC. Its protein is CASSDQGGKIPAYF.

This clone appeared a single time. The chain combines TRBV19 with TRBJ1-5; TRBD1 matches at 7 bases. The CDR3 runs 13 residues. Germline V gene sequence: CDR1 LNHDA, CDR2 SQIVND (reference sequence). V lost 4 bases and J lost 5; bases outside the gene matches: 2. In nucleotides, the CDR3 is TGTGCCAGTAGTACGCAGGGGGATCAGCCCCAGCATTTT. It yields the protein CASSTQGDQPQHF.

This chain links TRBV2 with TRBJ1-1, with 10 bases that match TRBD1. Germline V gene sequence: CDR1 SNHLY, CDR2 FYNNEI. Trimming removed 5 bases from V and 0 bases from J; junction bases left unmatched: 15. The CDR3 runs to 19 residues. This CDR3 is CASSQPGQGRRDMNTEAFF. DNA for the CDR3: TGTGCCAGCAGTCAGCCGGGACAGGGGCGACGCGACATGAACACTGAAGCTTTCTTT.

The chain couples TRBV7-9 to TRBJ1-2; D is unclear. The CDR3 runs to 14 residues. Germline CDR1 and CDR2: SEHNR and FQNEAQ (reference sequence). Trimming left V 5 bases short and J 8 bases short, with 18 bases between. The CDR3 DNA is TGTGCCAGCAGCCAAGACACCCCGGCAGGCGGCTACACCTTC. Translated, it gives CASSQDTPAGGYTF.

The chain uses TRBV2 and TRBJ1-5; D is possibly TRBD1 (5 bases). Trimming left V 2 bases short and J 2 bases short, with 10 bases between. The CDR3 has 15 amino acids. Germline V CDR1 and CDR2: SNHLY, FYNNEI. The chain's CDR3 is CASSEISGGNQPQHF. DNA for the CDR3: TGTGCCAGCAGTGAAATTTCGGGGGGCAATCAGCCCCAGCATTTT.

V usage is TRBV5-1 and J usage is TRBJ1-3, with a possible D match to TRBD1 (5 bases). Looked up from germline, CDR1 is SGHRS and CDR2 is YFSETQ. The CDR3 runs 15 residues. Trimming cost V 0 bases and J 4 bases, with 11 bases left between them. The CDR3 coding sequence is TGCGCCAGCAGCTTGGCCCCGGACAACGGAAACACCATATATTTT. Translation: CASSLAPDNGNTIYF.